The 2 T cell receptor beta chains reported below all come from one sample, sequenced in a study of vaccination and CD4 T cells after COVID-19. Sequencing of the DNA from cultured CD4+ T cells was carried out with the Oncomine TCR Beta short-read assay. TCRdb re-analysed the PCR reads in MiXCR, keeping a single row per CDR3 protein. The sample has fewer than 7,500 distinct CDR3 sequences, roughly 33% seen once. Antigens for these TCRs are unknown. Described treatment: roughly 10-day PBMC culture with coronavirus spike peptide pools or control peptides (ViraFEST assay). An unexposed donor provided the CD4+ T cells, which were collected before the COVID-19 pandemic (2011-2018). The sequencing sample was made of CD4+ T cells from blood, cultured in vitro. Receptors originate from a human donor in good health.

V usage is TRBV5-4 and J usage is TRBJ1-1; 9 nucleotides align to TRBD1. J was trimmed by 0 bases and V by 0 bases; bases with no gene match: 21. Looked up from germline, CDR1 is SGHNT and CDR2 is YYREEE (reference sequence). This CDR3 comprises 22 residues. The CDR3 here is CASSLATGTGTSQGRLNTEAFF. For the CDR3, the DNA is TGTGCCAGCAGCTTGGCGACCGGGACAGGGACTTCCCAAGGACGACTGAACACTGAAGCTTTCTTT.

CDR3 protein: CASSLGISRNSGELFF. CDR3 sequence (DNA): TGTGCCAGTAGTCTGGGGATATCCCGAAACAGCGGTGAGCTGTTTTTT. The chain is built from TRBV19 and TRBJ2-2, with a weak D call TRBD2 (5 bases). Germline V gene data show CDR1 as LNHDA and CDR2 as SQIVND (reference sequence). The ends were cut back, 5 bases at V and 11 bases at J, with 24 bases in the middle. This CDR3 is built from 16 residues.